One and the same sample provided the 30 T cell receptor beta chains below, sequenced in a study of beta chain features in type 1 diabetes. The whole isolated RNA underwent reverse transcription, so sequencing captured expressed TCRB transcripts. TCRdb's table, derived via immunoSEQ multiplex PCR, lists solely in-frame clones and lacks some. The sample lists around 300,000 clones; around 13% were seen once. Input material: central memory CD4+ T cells from blood. These receptors came from a young man in good health.

This clone was seen a handful of times. The germline gene is not matched at one end of the junction; a read error may be the cause. J is TRBJ2-1 and V is TRBV7-9; D may correspond to TRBD1 or TRBD2 (6 bases each). CDR3 size: 16 residues. Germline values: CDR1 SEHNR, CDR2 FQNEAQ (reference sequence). CDR3 loop: CASSQDGSEGDNEQFF. The CDR3 DNA sequence: TGCGCCAGCAGCCAAGATGGTTCGGAGGGGGACAATGAGCAGTTCTTC.

This sequence joins TRBV6-5 and TRBJ1-5; D remains ambiguous. The length of the CDR3 is 13 residues. Germline V gives CDR1 MNHEY, CDR2 SVGAGI. V gave up 3 bases and J gave up 6 bases, with 9 bases separating them. As DNA, the CDR3 is TGTGCCAGCAGTTATGTGTGGGGTCAGCCCCAGCATTTT. It is translated as CASSYVWGQPQHF.

This clone was detected a few times. This chain links TRBV29-1 with TRBJ1-1; no definite D call. CDR1 is SQVTM, CDR2 ANQGSEA, per germline. The ends were cut back, 6 bases at V and 4 bases at J, with 12 bases in the middle. The CDR3 is made up of 12 amino acids. The DNA of the CDR3 is TGCAGCGTCGCCCCGGCGGGCACTGAAGCTTTCTTT. It specifies CSVAPAGTEAFF.

This clone has more than one count but fewer than ten. The rearrangement uses TRBV11-3 and TRBJ2-5; 10 bases are shared with TRBD2. Trimming cost V 1 base and J 5 bases; bases outside gene matches: 4. The germline V gene encodes CDR1 SGHNT and CDR2 YENEEA. There are 15 residues in the CDR3. CDR3 sequence: CASSLGGLAMETQYF. Written as DNA, the CDR3 is TGTGCCAGCAGCTTAGGGGGACTAGCGATGGAGACCCAGTACTTC.

Notes on this clone: One junction end disagrees with the germline gene, perhaps due to a read error. The chain carries TRBV4-1 and TRBJ2-1; 9 bases match TRBD2. The CDR3 has 15 residues. The germline V gene has CDR1 MGHRA and CDR2 YSYEKL. The CDR3 coding sequence is TGTGCCAGCCGGCCTGATAGCGGGAGCCAGGGTGAGCAGTTCTTC. This translates into CASRPDSGSQGEQFF.

This clone was picked up a small number of times. The same CDR3 arises from other DNA sequences in this sample as well. V is TRBV7-2 and J is TRBJ2-1; D is unclear. CDR1 and CDR2 (germline): SGHTA, FQGNSA. There are 13 residues in the CDR3. The ends were cut back, 0 bases at V and 6 bases at J, with 6 bases in the middle. CDR3 bases: TGTGCCAGCAGCTTAGCTCGGGCCAATGAGCAGTTCTTC. This codes for CASSLARANEQFF.

This clone was seen a handful of times. The chain joins TRBV11-2 to TRBJ2-7, with TRBD1 matching 9 bases. V trimming: 5 bases; J trimming: 6 bases; junction bases outside the gene matches: 8. The CDR3 is 14 residues long. CDR1 and CDR2 from the germline V gene are SGHAT and FQNNGV. CDR3 sequence: CASSIRQGGSEQYF. In DNA, the CDR3 is TGTGCCAGCAGCATAAGACAGGGGGGCTCCGAGCAGTACTTC.

This clone was seen only a few times. V gene TRBV29-1 combines with J gene TRBJ2-5, with TRBD1 matching 10 bases. With 7 bases clipped from V and 4 bases from J, the junction kept 9 bases outside the gene matches. The germline V gene has CDR1 SQVTM and CDR2 ANQGSEA. The CDR3 runs to 14 residues. This chain's CDR3 is CSADGQGVTETQYF. CDR3 nucleotides: TGCAGCGCCGATGGACAGGGGGTTACAGAGACCCAGTACTTC.

This clone was found a few times. The chain has TRBV6-1 and TRBJ2-7; TRBD1 might be the D (7 bases). The CDR3 has 12 amino acids. V shed 10 bases and J shed 2 bases, with 12 bases lying between them. Germline CDR1 reads MNHNS; CDR2 reads SASEGT. In DNA, the CDR3 is TGTGCCACGACAGGGACTCCCTACGAGCAGTACTTC. Residues: CATTGTPYEQYF.

This chain links TRBV10-3 with TRBJ2-1, with TRBD2 matching 13 bases. CDR3 size: 13 residues. The germline V gene has CDR1 ENHRY and CDR2 SYGVKD. Trimming cost V 8 bases and J 9 bases; bases outside gene matches: 4. The DNA of the CDR3 is TGTGCCATCGGGACTAGCGGGACGGGTGAGCAGTTCTTC. Residues: CAIGTSGTGEQFF.

This clone was observed a handful of times. In DNA form, the CDR3 reads TGTGCCAGCAGTTACACAGGGGACCAGCCCCAGCATTTT. As protein: CASSYTGDQPQHF. The V gene is TRBV6-6, the J gene TRBJ1-5; 7 bases are shared with TRBD1. Losses at the gene ends were 2 bases for V and 7 bases for J; bases not matched to a gene: 2. The length of the CDR3 is 13 residues. Germline assignment: CDR1 MNHNY and CDR2 SVGAGI (reference sequence).

This clone appeared a few times. The chain links TRBV10-3 to TRBJ2-5; 8 bases are shared with TRBD1. Germline V gene lookup returns CDR1 ENHRY and CDR2 SYGVKD. The CDR3 consists of 16 residues. The V segment lost 8 bases and the J segment 0 bases; nucleotides outside the gene matches: 11. The CDR3 region has the DNA TGTGCCATCGACGGGGGCCCGGACAGGGACCAAGAGACCCAGTACTTC. Translation gives CAIDGGPDRDQETQYF.

This clone was observed a few times. CDR3 protein: CASSPISGGADTQYF. CDR3 DNA sequence: TGTGCCAGCAGTCCTATTAGCGGGGGGGCAGATACGCAGTATTTT. This chain joins TRBV2 and TRBJ2-3; the match to TRBD2 covers 11 bases. The germline V gene has CDR1 SNHLY and CDR2 FYNNEI. V lost 5 bases, J lost 4 bases, and 5 bases stayed unmatched. The CDR3 is 15 residues long.

In this sample, this clone turned up a few times. This chain joins TRBV27 and TRBJ2-7; no clear D. Trimming shortened V by 7 bases and J by 6 bases, and 10 bases separated the two germline ends. CDR1 and CDR2 from the germline V gene are MNHEY and SMNVEV (reference sequence). This CDR3 contains 11 residues. CDR3 sequence (DNA): TGTGCCAGCACACAATATGTCGAGCAGTACTTC. It yields the protein CASTQYVEQYF.

V and J are TRBV5-1 and TRBJ2-7; 7 bases fit TRBD1. Germline V gives CDR1 SGHRS, CDR2 YFSETQ. The V segment lost 1 base and the J segment 3 bases; nucleotides outside the gene matches: 19. This CDR3 is built from 19 residues. CDR3 nucleotide sequence: TGCGCCAGCAGCTTGAGTACGGGTGTAGGGGCAGGGGGACGCTACGAGCAGTACTTC. This sequence encodes CASSLSTGVGAGGRYEQYF.

Only a few counts were recorded for this clone. The chain is built from TRBV7-2 and TRBJ2-6; perhaps TRBD2 as D (6 bases). The germline V gene has CDR1 SGHTA and CDR2 FQGNSA. The CDR3 length is 16 residues. V dropped 5 bases and J dropped 3 bases, with 14 bases sitting between them. CDR3 in amino acids: CASSPPPGSGANVLTF. CDR3 DNA: TGTGCCAGCAGCCCACCCCCCGGGAGTGGGGCCAACGTCCTGACTTTC.

This clone has a handful of counts. The genes are TRBV6-5 and TRBJ2-7; weak D call: TRBD1 (5 bases). Per germline, CDR1 MNHEY and CDR2 SVGAGI. The length of the CDR3 is 14 residues. The V end was cut by 5 bases, the J end by 2 bases, with 13 bases between. CDR3 sequence: CASSVRQGTYEQYF. CDR3 DNA sequence: TGTGCCAGCAGTGTCCGCCAGGGAACCTACGAGCAGTACTTC.

The rearrangement uses TRBV7-2 and TRBJ2-7, with 12 bases identical to TRBD2. J gave up 3 bases and V 5 bases, and 2 bases lay outside the gene matches. Germline lookup yields CDR1 SGHTA and CDR2 FQGNSA. The CDR3 contains 14 residues. Here the CDR3 reads CASSVTSGGYEQYF. CDR3 nucleotide sequence: TGTGCCAGCAGCGTGACTAGCGGGGGCTACGAGCAGTACTTC.

This clone was seen a handful of times. This chain links TRBV5-6 with TRBJ2-5; D gene ambiguous. The CDR3 sequence is 14 residues long. Germline V lookup: CDR1 SGHDT, CDR2 YYEEEE. The V and J ends lost 3 bases and 0 bases respectively, with 9 bases between them. CDR3 nucleotides: TGTGCCAGCAGCTCGGGCTTGTACCAAGAGACCCAGTACTTC. Protein product: CASSSGLYQETQYF. Together with reference TRBV5-6 and TRBJ2-5, the CDR3 gives the full variable domain: DAGVTQSPTHLIKTRGQQVTLRCSPKSGHDTVSWYQQALGQGPQFIFQYYEEEERQRGNFPDRFSGHQFPNYSSELNVNALLLGDSALYLCASSSGLYQETQYFGPGTRLLVL.

The chain employs TRBV2 and TRBJ1-5; 10 bases agree with TRBD1. CDR3 length: 15 residues. CDR1 and CDR2 from the germline V gene are SNHLY and FYNNEI. Trimming took 6 bases from V and 7 from J; bases not matched to a gene: 9. In nucleotides, the CDR3 is TGTGCCAGCAGCGACCGGACAGGGGGGCAACAGCCCCAGCATTTT. Its protein product is CASSDRTGGQQPQHF.

Many counts were recorded for this clone. The rearrangement uses TRBV5-6 and TRBJ1-2, with TRBD1 matching 7 bases. Germline values: CDR1 SGHDT, CDR2 YYEEEE. J lost 7 bases, V lost 4 bases, and 7 bases had no gene match. The CDR3 spans 13 residues. CDR3 nucleotide sequence: TGTGCCAGCAGCCCCGGACAGGACCGTGGCTACACCTTC. This translates into CASSPGQDRGYTF.

V usage is TRBV19 and J usage is TRBJ1-1; 7 bases map to TRBD1. CDR1 and CDR2 (germline): LNHDA, SQIVND (reference sequence). V was clipped by 6 bases and J by 0 bases; unmatched bases: 1. This CDR3 has 13 amino acids. For the CDR3, the DNA is TGTGCCAGTAGGGGACAGATGAACACTGAAGCTTTCTTT. This translates into CASRGQMNTEAFF.

This clone has only a few counts. The chain links TRBV6-5 to TRBJ2-1; D is ambiguous. The CDR3 has 15 amino acids. Trimming took off 6 bases at V and 0 bases at J, with 12 bases between the two ends. CDR1 and CDR2 (germline): MNHEY, SVGAGI. CDR3 residues: CASRPDFSSYNEQFF. In DNA form, the CDR3 reads TGTGCCAGCAGACCTGACTTCAGCTCCTACAATGAGCAGTTCTTC.

The J gene is TRBJ2-7, the V gene TRBV6-6; D might be TRBD1 (6 bases). CDR3 length equals 13 residues. The germline gives CDR1 MNHNY, CDR2 SVGAGI (reference sequence). The V end was cut by 6 bases, the J end by 7 bases, with 16 bases between. CDR3 region: CASRATGLLEQYV. In DNA form, the CDR3 reads TGTGCCAGCAGAGCAACAGGGTTACTTGAGCAGTACGTC.

The rearrangement uses TRBV19 and TRBJ1-2; the match to TRBD1 covers 9 bases. The CDR3 sequence is 15 residues long. J lost 7 bases, V lost 3 bases, and 9 bases had no gene match. CDR1 LNHDA and CDR2 SQIVND come from the germline V gene (reference sequence). The CDR3 sequence: CASSMVRDRVLGYTF. The CDR3 nucleotides are TGTGCCAGTAGTATGGTACGGGACAGGGTTCTTGGCTACACCTTC.

This clone was seen more than once but under ten times. The V call is TRBV27, the J call TRBJ1-2, with a tentative D call TRBD1 (5 bases). Germline CDR1 MNHEY, CDR2 SMNVEV (reference sequence). The CDR3 length is 13 residues. The germline V and J ends were trimmed by 6 bases and 4 bases, with 12 bases remaining between them. The CDR3 loop is CASSVGTSYGYTF. CDR3 bases: TGTGCCAGCAGCGTAGGGACCTCCTATGGCTACACCTTC.

This clone showed up just a few times. This sequence joins TRBV5-5 and TRBJ1-5; D possibly corresponds to TRBD1 (5 bases). The germline V gene has CDR1 SGHKS and CDR2 YYEKEE (reference sequence). The CDR3 covers 17 residues. V was cut by 0 bases and J by 1 base, with 14 bases left in between. Here the CDR3 reads CASSLGLGVSSNQPQHF. The CDR3 bases are TGTGCCAGCAGCTTGGGGTTGGGGGTTTCGAGCAATCAGCCCCAGCATTTT.

The V and J genes are TRBV18 and TRBJ1-5; 10 nucleotides agree with TRBD1. Germline V gene data show CDR1 as KGHSH and CDR2 as LQKENI. V lost 5 bases and J lost 4; bases outside the gene matches: 2. This CDR3 has 14 amino acids. The CDR3, as DNA: TGTGCCAGCTCAGGGGACAGGGGAAATCAGCCCCAGCATTTT. Protein: CASSGDRGNQPQHF.

This rearrangement joins TRBV12-5 to TRBJ2-1, with 7 bases matching TRBD1. Germline loops: CDR1 LGHNT, CDR2 FRNRAP. Trimming removed 5 bases from V and 7 bases from J; junction bases left unmatched: 8. The CDR3 extends over 14 amino acids. CDR3: CASGPGQRTNEQFF. CDR3 bases: TGTGCTAGTGGTCCGGGACAGCGCACTAATGAGCAGTTCTTC.

As regards this clone: Other DNA sequences of this sample code for an identical CDR3. This chain joins TRBV15 and TRBJ2-2, with 8 bases matching TRBD1. The V segment lost 1 base and the J segment 1 base; nucleotides outside the gene matches: 2. This CDR3 has 16 residues. Germline V gene data show CDR1 as LNHNV and CDR2 as YYDKDF (reference sequence). The CDR3 sequence: CATSRGGTGNTGELFF. The CDR3 DNA reads TGTGCCACCAGCAGAGGTGGGACAGGGAACACCGGGGAGCTGTTTTTT.